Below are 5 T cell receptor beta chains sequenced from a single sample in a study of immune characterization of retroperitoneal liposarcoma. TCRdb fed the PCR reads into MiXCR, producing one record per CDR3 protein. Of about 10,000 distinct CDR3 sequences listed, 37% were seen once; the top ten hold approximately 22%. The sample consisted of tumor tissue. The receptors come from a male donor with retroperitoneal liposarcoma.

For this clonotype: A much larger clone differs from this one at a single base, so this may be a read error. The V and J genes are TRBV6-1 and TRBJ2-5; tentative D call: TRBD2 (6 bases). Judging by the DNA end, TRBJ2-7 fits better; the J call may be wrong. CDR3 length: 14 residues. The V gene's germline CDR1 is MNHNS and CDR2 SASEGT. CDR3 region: CASSVGEVSYEQYF. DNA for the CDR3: TGTGCCAGCAGTGTAGGGGAGGTCTCCTACGAGCAGTACTTC.

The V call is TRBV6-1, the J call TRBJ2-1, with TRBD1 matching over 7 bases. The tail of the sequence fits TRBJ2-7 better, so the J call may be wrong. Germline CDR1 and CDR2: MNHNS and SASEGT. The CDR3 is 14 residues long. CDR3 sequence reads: CASRDSYSSYEQYF. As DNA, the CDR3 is TGTGCCAGCCGGGACAGCTATAGCTCCTACGAGCAGTACTTC.

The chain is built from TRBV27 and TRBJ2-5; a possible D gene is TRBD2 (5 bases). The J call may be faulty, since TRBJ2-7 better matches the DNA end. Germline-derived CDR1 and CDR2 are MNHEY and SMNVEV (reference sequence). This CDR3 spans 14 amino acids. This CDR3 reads CASSRGLRSYEQYF. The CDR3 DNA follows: TGTGCCAGCAGTCGAGGACTGCGCTCCTACGAGCAGTACTTC.

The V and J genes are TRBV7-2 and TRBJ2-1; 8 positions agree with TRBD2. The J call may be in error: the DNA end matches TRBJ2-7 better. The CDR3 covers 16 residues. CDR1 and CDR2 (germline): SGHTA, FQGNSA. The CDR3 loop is CASSPGGAGKRYEQYF. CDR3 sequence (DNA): TGTGCCAGCAGCCCGGGGGGGGCTGGGAAGCGATACGAGCAGTACTTC.

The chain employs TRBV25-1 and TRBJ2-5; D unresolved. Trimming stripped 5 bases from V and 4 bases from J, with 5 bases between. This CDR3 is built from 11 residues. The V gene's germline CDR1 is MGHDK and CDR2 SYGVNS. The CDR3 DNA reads TGTGCCAGCAGTCTCACAGAGACCCAGTACTTC. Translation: CASSLTETQYF.